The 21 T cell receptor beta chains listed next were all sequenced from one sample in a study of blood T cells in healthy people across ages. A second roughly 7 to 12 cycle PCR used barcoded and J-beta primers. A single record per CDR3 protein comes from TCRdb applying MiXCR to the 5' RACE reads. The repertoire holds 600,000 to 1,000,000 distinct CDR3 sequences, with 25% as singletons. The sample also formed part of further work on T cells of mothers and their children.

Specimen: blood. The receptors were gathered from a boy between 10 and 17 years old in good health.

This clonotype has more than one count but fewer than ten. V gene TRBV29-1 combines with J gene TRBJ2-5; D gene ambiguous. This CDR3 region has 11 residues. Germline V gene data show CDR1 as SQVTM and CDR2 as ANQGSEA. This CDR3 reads CISADAETQYF. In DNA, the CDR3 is TGCATCAGCGCAGACGCAGAGACCCAGTACTTC. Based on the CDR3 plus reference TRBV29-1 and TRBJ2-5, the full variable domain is SAVISQKPSRDICQRGTSLTIQCQVDSQVTMMFWYRQQPGQSLTLIATANQGSEATYESGFVIDKFPISRPNLTFSTLTVSNMSPEDSSIYLCISADAETQYFGPGTRLLVL.

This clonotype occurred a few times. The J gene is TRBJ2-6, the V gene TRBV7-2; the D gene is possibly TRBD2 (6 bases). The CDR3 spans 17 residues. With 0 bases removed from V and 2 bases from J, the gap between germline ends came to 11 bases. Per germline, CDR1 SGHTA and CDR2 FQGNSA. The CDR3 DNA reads TGTGCCAGCAGCTTAGCTCTGCCGGGGGCTGGGGCCAACGTCCTGACTTTC. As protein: CASSLALPGAGANVLTF.

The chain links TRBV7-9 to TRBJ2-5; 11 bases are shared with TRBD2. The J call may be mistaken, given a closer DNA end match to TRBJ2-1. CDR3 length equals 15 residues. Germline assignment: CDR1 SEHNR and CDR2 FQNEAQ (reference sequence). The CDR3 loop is CASSVGTSGNNEQFF. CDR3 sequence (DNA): TGTGCCAGCAGCGTCGGGACTAGCGGAAACAATGAGCAGTTCTTC.

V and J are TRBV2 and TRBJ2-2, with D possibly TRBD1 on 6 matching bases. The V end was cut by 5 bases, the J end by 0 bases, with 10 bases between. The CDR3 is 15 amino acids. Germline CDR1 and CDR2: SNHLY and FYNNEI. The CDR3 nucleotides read TGTGCCAGCAGTCTAGACAGGTCGAACACCGGGGAGCTGTTTTTT. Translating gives CASSLDRSNTGELFF.

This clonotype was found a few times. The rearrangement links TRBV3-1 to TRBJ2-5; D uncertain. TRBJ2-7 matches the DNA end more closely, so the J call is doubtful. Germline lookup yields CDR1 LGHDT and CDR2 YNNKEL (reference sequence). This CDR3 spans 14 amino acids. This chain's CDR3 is CASSDDWKSYEQYF. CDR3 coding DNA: TGTGCCAGCAGTGACGACTGGAAATCCTACGAGCAGTACTTC.

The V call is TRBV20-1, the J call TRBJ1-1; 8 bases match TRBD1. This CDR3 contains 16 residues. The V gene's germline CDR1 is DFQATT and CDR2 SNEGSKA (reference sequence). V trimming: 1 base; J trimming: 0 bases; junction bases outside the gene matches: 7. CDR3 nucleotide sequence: TGCAGTGCTAGAGGTAAAAGGGACAGGATGAACACTGAAGCTTTCTTT. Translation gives CSARGKRDRMNTEAFF.

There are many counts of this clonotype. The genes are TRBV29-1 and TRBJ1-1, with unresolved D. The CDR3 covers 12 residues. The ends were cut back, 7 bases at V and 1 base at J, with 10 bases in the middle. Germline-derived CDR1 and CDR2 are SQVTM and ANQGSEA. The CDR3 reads CSAGGPNTEAFF. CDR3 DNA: TGCAGCGCTGGAGGCCCGAACACTGAAGCTTTCTTT.

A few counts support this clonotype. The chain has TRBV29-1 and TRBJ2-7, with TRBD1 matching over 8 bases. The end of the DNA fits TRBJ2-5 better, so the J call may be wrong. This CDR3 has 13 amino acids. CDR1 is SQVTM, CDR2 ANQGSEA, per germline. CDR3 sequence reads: CSVDRGSEETQYF. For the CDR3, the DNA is TGCAGCGTCGACAGGGGATCGGAAGAGACCCAGTACTTC.

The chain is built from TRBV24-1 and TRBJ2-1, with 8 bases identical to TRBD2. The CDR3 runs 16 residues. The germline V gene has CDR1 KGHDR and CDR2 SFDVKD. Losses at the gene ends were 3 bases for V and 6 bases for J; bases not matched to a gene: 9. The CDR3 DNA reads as TGTGCCACCAGTGATAGAGCCGGGACTAGGCTCAATGAGCAGTTCTTC. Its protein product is CATSDRAGTRLNEQFF.

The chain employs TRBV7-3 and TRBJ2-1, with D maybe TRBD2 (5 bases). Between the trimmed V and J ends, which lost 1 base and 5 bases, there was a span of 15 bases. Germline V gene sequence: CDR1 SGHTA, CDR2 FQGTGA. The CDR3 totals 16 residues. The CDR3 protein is CASSLNKASLDNEQFF. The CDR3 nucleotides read TGTGCCAGCAGCTTAAATAAGGCTAGCCTAGACAATGAGCAGTTCTTC.

CDR3 protein: CASSPYDRVGYEQYF. In DNA form, the CDR3 reads TGCGCCAGCAGCCCCTACGACAGAGTCGGCTACGAGCAGTACTTC. The J gene is TRBJ2-7, the V gene TRBV5-1, with D perhaps matching TRBD1 (5 bases). Germline-derived CDR1 and CDR2 are SGHRS and YFSETQ. V was pared by 4 bases and J by 3 bases, with 17 bases between. This CDR3 region has 15 residues.

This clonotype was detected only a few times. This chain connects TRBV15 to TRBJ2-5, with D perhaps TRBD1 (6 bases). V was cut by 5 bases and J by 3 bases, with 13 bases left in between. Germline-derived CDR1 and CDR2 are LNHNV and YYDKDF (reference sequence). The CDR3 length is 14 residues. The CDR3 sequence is CATSSLRGEETQYF. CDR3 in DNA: TGTGCCACCAGCTCCCTCAGGGGCGAAGAGACCCAGTACTTC.

CDR3 residues: CASKKDRVDTEAFF. The CDR3 region has the DNA TGTGCCAGCAAAAAGGACAGGGTGGACACTGAAGCTTTCTTT. The genes are TRBV12-3 or TRBV12-4 and TRBJ1-1; 8 nucleotides agree with TRBD1. V gave up 7 bases and J gave up 3 bases; unmatched junction bases: 7. This CDR3 comprises 14 residues.

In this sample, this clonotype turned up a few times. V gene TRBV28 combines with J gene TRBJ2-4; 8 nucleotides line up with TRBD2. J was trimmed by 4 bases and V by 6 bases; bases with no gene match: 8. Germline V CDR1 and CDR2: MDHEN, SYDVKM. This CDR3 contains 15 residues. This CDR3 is CASSRGGPAKNIQYF. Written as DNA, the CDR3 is TGTGCCAGCAGCCGCGGGGGGCCGGCTAAAAACATTCAGTACTTC.

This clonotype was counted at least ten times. The CDR3 nucleotides are TGTGCCACCAGCAGAGATCGGGTGGGACAGCCTAATGAAAAACTGTTTTTT. It yields the protein CATSRDRVGQPNEKLFF. V is TRBV15 and J is TRBJ1-4; 7 bases fit TRBD1. Looked up from germline, CDR1 is LNHNV and CDR2 is YYDKDF (reference sequence). This CDR3 contains 17 residues. With V trimmed by 0 bases and J by 3 bases, 7 bases remained unmatched.

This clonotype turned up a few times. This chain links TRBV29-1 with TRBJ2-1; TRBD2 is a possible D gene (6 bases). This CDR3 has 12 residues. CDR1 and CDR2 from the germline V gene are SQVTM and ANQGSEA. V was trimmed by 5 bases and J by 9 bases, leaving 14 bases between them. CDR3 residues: CSVQEGSGEQFF. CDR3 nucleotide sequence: TGCAGCGTTCAGGAGGGGTCAGGTGAGCAGTTCTTC.

The CDR3 DNA reads as TGTGCCAGCAGCTTAGTCAGTAATTCACCCCTCCACTTT. Protein product: CASSLVSNSPLHF. V gene TRBV7-2 combines with J gene TRBJ1-6, with D hard to call. V lost 1 base to trimming and J lost 6 bases, with 4 bases between them. Germline CDR1 reads SGHTA; CDR2 reads FQGNSA. This CDR3 is built from 13 residues.

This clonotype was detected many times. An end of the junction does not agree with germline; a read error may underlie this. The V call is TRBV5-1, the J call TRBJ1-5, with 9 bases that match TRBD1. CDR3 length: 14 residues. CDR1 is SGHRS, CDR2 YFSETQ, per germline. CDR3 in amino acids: CASSLGTGSQPQHF. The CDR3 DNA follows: TGTGCCAGCAGTTTAGGGACAGGGTCCCAGCCCCAGCATTTT.

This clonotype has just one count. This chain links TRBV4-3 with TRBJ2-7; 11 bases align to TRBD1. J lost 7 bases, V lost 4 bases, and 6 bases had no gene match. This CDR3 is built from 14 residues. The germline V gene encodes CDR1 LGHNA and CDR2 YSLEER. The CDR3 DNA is TGCGCCAGCAGCCCGGACAGGGGGCCGGGGGAGCAGTACTTC. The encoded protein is CASSPDRGPGEQYF.

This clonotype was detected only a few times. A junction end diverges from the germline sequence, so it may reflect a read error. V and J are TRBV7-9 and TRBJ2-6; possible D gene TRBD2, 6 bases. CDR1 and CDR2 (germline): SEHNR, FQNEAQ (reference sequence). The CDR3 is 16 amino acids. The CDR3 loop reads CASSLATPAGANVLTF. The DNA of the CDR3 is TGTGCCAGCAGCCTAGCGACACCGGCTGGGGCCAACGTCCTGACTTTC.

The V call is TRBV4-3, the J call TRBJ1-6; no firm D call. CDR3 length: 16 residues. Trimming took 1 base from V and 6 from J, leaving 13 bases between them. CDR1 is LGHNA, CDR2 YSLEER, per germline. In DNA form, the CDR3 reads TGCGCCAGCAGCCAAGCTGGGAGTAAGGGTAATTCACCCCTCCACTTT. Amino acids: CASSQAGSKGNSPLHF.